This T cell receptor beta chain was profiled in a study of blood T cell repertoires in COVID-19. Study overall: Samples representing acute and convalescent COVID-19 were sourced from the United States, Italy and Spain. From T cells, B-cell-depleted T cells, or PBMCs came the material, which was cDNA or gDNA.

Per the original data handling: Amplification of reference gene primers was used by the study to estimate nucleated cell counts. Method: immunoSEQ multiplex PCR; TCRdb's copy keeps in-frame clones and lacks some. For V, J and clone size, that table is used; D and trimming come from the DNA. The sample includes some 5,000 clones, about 88% of them seen just once. V shed 3 bases and J shed 4 bases, with 13 bases lying between them. The germline CDR1 and CDR2 sequences are SGHDT and YYEEEE. The CDR3 runs to 14 residues. Material: peripheral blood. J is TRBJ2-5 and V is TRBV5-6; D is possibly TRBD1 (5 bases). The clonotype comes from a woman older than 75 with acute or convalescent COVID-19. The CDR3 region has the DNA TGTGCCAGCAGCTCCCCCGACAGTGGAGAGACCCAGTACTTC. Protein: CASSSPDSGETQYF.